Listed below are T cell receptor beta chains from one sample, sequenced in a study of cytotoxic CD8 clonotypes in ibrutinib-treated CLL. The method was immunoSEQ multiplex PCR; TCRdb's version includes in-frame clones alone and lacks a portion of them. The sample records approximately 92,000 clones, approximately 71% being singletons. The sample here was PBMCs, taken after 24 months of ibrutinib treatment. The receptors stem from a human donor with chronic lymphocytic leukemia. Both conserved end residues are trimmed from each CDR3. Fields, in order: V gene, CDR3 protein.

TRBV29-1 SVEETRSSYEQY
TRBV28 ASSLLVARIFHELTDTQY
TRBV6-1 ASSSPGHTDTQY
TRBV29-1 SVGRQRGLAGGSSYNEQF
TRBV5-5 ASSLTRTGSLVQY
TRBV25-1 ASSESRANYGYI
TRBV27 ASSLTYYNEQF
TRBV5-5 ASSLDVYGYT
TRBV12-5 ASGSGGDTQY
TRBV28 ASNLQFQYNEQF
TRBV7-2 ASSLGGRVNTEAF
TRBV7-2 ASSLPPGWEQY
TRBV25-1 ASSTGHGKRLETQY
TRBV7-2 ASSREREGLY
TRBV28 VTTSGKNSYEQY
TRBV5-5 ASSLQGNTEAF
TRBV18 ASSPKGLNTEAF
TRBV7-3 ASSPRQSTDTQY
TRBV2 ASSGGTGGRETQY
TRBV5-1 ASSKETGPQETQY
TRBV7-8 ASSFPFGSLSNEQF
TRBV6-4 ASSDSQDSHQPQH
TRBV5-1 ASSSGTVVTDTQY
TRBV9 ASSVGVSGRSDTQY
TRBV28 ASSFGERTPHPPTYTQY
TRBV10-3 AISESGGPVTNSPLH
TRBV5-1 ASSLRWDRGGNEQY
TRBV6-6 ASSQTGGTGANVLT
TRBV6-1 ASTPDRPSYNEQF
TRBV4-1 ASSQDPARAYNSPLH